Listed below are T cell receptor beta chains from one sample, sequenced in a study of shared clonotypes between healthy human individuals. The method was immunoSEQ multiplex PCR; TCRdb's version includes in-frame clones alone and lacks a portion of them. The data hold a few million clones, with 85% to 95% observed a single time. The sample was naive CD4+ T cells from PBMCs. The receptors originated from a man between 18 and 29 years old in good health. Some clones in this sample may be carry-over from other donors' samples. CDR3s include the opening cysteine and the closing phenylalanine or tryptophan. Fields, in order: V gene, J gene, D gene, clone size, CDR3 protein, CDR3 DNA. D genes are given only for firm matches. Only some rows state a clone size, as once, few, many or a class for expanded clones.

v_gene: TRBV27
j_gene: TRBJ1-2
d_gene: NA
abundance: NA
CDR3aa: CASSDLNYGYTF
CDR3nt: TGTGCCAGCAGCGACCTTAACTATGGCTACACCTTC

v_gene: TRBV4-1
j_gene: TRBJ2-7
d_gene: TRBD1
abundance: few
CDR3aa: CASSQLPGQGSYEQYF
CDR3nt: TGCGCCAGCAGCCAGCTCCCGGGACAGGGGTCCTACGAGCAGTACTTC

v_gene: TRBV5-8
j_gene: TRBJ2-3
d_gene: NA
abundance: NA
CDR3aa: CASSFGSRTDTQYF
CDR3nt: TGTGCCAGCAGCTTTGGGTCTCGCACAGATACGCAGTATTTT

v_gene: TRBV5-1
j_gene: TRBJ2-5
d_gene: NA
abundance: NA
CDR3aa: CASSSPALETQYF
CDR3nt: TGCGCCAGCAGTTCACCGGCGCTAGAGACCCAGTACTTC

v_gene: TRBV5-1
j_gene: TRBJ2-1
d_gene: NA
abundance: NA
CDR3aa: CASSGRLKSYNEQFF
CDR3nt: TGCGCCAGCAGCGGACGACTCAAGTCCTACAATGAGCAGTTCTTC

v_gene: TRBV6-5
j_gene: TRBJ2-1
d_gene: TRBD2
abundance: NA
CDR3aa: CASSYSGLAGGYEQFF
CDR3nt: TGTGCCAGCAGTTACTCGGGACTAGCGGGAGGTTATGAGCAGTTCTTC

v_gene: TRBV6-1
j_gene: TRBJ1-5
d_gene: NA
abundance: NA
CDR3aa: CASSEPGGRSNQPQHF
CDR3nt: TGTGCCAGCAGTGAACCCGGCGGGAGGAGCAATCAGCCCCAGCATTTT

v_gene: TRBV10-3
j_gene: TRBJ2-3
d_gene: NA
abundance: NA
CDR3aa: CATYGAPADTQYF
CDR3nt: TGTGCCACTTATGGGGCACCGGCAGATACGCAGTATTTT

v_gene: TRBV18
j_gene: TRBJ2-6
d_gene: NA
abundance: NA
CDR3aa: CASSQGPGGANVLTF
CDR3nt: TGTGCCAGCTCACAGGGGCCGGGTGGGGCCAACGTCCTGACTTTC

v_gene: TRBV7-2
j_gene: TRBJ1-1
d_gene: NA
abundance: once
CDR3aa: CASSLALQAFF
CDR3nt: TGTGCCAGCAGCCTTGCGCTTCAGGCTTTCTTT

v_gene: TRBV5-1
j_gene: TRBJ1-4
d_gene: NA
abundance: NA
CDR3aa: CASSLYGGRDEKLFF
CDR3nt: TGCGCCAGCAGCCTATACGGGGGTAGGGATGAAAAACTGTTTTTT

v_gene: TRBV4-1
j_gene: TRBJ1-5
d_gene: NA
abundance: NA
CDR3aa: CASSHPDSYQPQHF
CDR3nt: TGCGCCAGCAGCCACCCCGACAGTTATCAGCCCCAGCATTTT

v_gene: TRBV4-1
j_gene: TRBJ2-7
d_gene: NA
abundance: NA
CDR3aa: CASSQGGGGLYEQYF
CDR3nt: TGCGCCAGCAGCCAAGGGGGAGGGGGCTTGTACGAGCAGTACTTC

v_gene: TRBV19
j_gene: TRBJ1-5
d_gene: NA
abundance: once
CDR3aa: CASSGGHLTHQPQHF
CDR3nt: TGTGCCAGTAGTGGGGGACATTTGACCCATCAGCCCCAGCATTTT

v_gene: TRBV11-2
j_gene: TRBJ2-7
d_gene: TRBD1
abundance: NA
CDR3aa: CASSLSPGQGSYEQYF
CDR3nt: TGTGCCAGCAGCTTATCTCCGGGACAGGGATCCTACGAGCAGTACTTC

v_gene: TRBV29-1
j_gene: TRBJ1-2
d_gene: NA
abundance: NA
CDR3aa: CSVEQRNYGYTF
CDR3nt: TGCAGCGTTGAACAGAGGAACTATGGCTACACCTTC

v_gene: TRBV27
j_gene: TRBJ1-4
d_gene: NA
abundance: NA
CDR3aa: CASSPTTLGGEKLFF
CDR3nt: TGTGCCAGCAGTCCCACGACCCTGGGAGGTGAAAAACTGTTTTTT

v_gene: TRBV6-1
j_gene: TRBJ2-7
d_gene: TRBD2
abundance: NA
CDR3aa: CASSDRASGSPRSHEQYF
CDR3nt: TGTGCCAGCAGTGATCGTGCTAGCGGGAGCCCACGGTCCCACGAGCAGTACTTC

v_gene: TRBV6-5
j_gene: TRBJ1-5
d_gene: NA
abundance: NA
CDR3aa: CASSYSSGHQPQHF
CDR3nt: TGTGCCAGCAGTTACTCGAGTGGGCATCAGCCCCAGCATTTT

v_gene: TRBV2
j_gene: TRBJ2-1
d_gene: NA
abundance: NA
CDR3aa: CASSGVGPTYNEQFF
CDR3nt: TGTGCCAGCAGTGGTGTCGGGCCTACCTACAATGAGCAGTTCTTC

v_gene: TRBV5-6
j_gene: TRBJ2-7
d_gene: NA
abundance: NA
CDR3aa: CASSPTGPRGIEQYF
CDR3nt: TGTGCCAGCAGTCCAACCGGCCCTAGGGGAATCGAGCAGTACTTC

v_gene: TRBV5-6
j_gene: TRBJ2-7
d_gene: TRBD2
abundance: NA
CDR3aa: CASSPMRGYEQYF
CDR3nt: TGTGCCAGCAGCCCCATGCGGGGGTACGAGCAGTACTTC

v_gene: TRBV6-6
j_gene: TRBJ2-1
d_gene: NA
abundance: NA
CDR3aa: CASSYSRQSPGEQFF
CDR3nt: TGTGCCAGCAGTTACTCTAGACAGTCTCCGGGGGAGCAGTTCTTC

v_gene: TRBV18
j_gene: TRBJ1-2
d_gene: TRBD1
abundance: NA
CDR3aa: CASSPPDRAEFYGYTF
CDR3nt: TGTGCCAGCTCACCACCGGACAGGGCGGAGTTCTATGGCTACACCTTC

v_gene: TRBV10-3
j_gene: TRBJ2-7
d_gene: TRBD2
abundance: once
CDR3aa: CAISAGTSAAYEQYF
CDR3nt: TGTGCCATCAGTGCGGGGACTAGCGCTGCCTACGAGCAGTACTTC

v_gene: TRBV6-5
j_gene: TRBJ2-5
d_gene: NA
abundance: NA
CDR3aa: CASSTVTRGTQYF
CDR3nt: TGTGCCAGCAGCACAGTGACTCGGGGGACCCAGTACTTC

v_gene: TRBV7-9
j_gene: TRBJ2-3
d_gene: TRBD2
abundance: NA
CDR3aa: CASSFLAGTSFLDTQYF
CDR3nt: TGTGCCAGCAGCTTCCTCGCAGGGACTAGCTTTTTGGACACGCAGTATTTT

v_gene: TRBV15
j_gene: TRBJ2-5
d_gene: NA
abundance: NA
CDR3aa: CATSRVGGHPETQYF
CDR3nt: TGTGCCACCAGCAGAGTTGGAGGTCATCCGGAGACCCAGTACTTC

v_gene: TRBV29-1
j_gene: TRBJ2-5
d_gene: NA
abundance: NA
CDR3aa: CSVDVTGKETQYF
CDR3nt: TGCAGCGTTGACGTGACAGGCAAAGAGACCCAGTACTTC

v_gene: TRBV7-8
j_gene: TRBJ1-2
d_gene: NA
abundance: NA
CDR3aa: CASSFRQRLNYGYTF
CDR3nt: TGTGCCAGCAGCTTTAGACAACGCCTGAACTATGGCTACACCTTC

v_gene: TRBV2
j_gene: TRBJ2-2
d_gene: NA
abundance: NA
CDR3aa: CASSVIRPGELFF
CDR3nt: TGTGCCAGCAGTGTCATTCGGCCCGGGGAGCTGTTTTTT

v_gene: TRBV1
j_gene: TRBJ1-1
d_gene: NA
abundance: once
CDR3aa: CTSSLGNAGHNEAFF
CDR3nt: TGCACCAGCAGCCTTGGGAACGCAGGCCATAATGAAGCTTTCTTT

v_gene: TRBV5-1
j_gene: TRBJ2-1
d_gene: TRBD1
abundance: NA
CDR3aa: CASSLSPRTGVNEQFF
CDR3nt: TGCGCCAGCAGCTTGTCCCCAAGGACAGGGGTCAATGAGCAGTTCTTC

v_gene: TRBV9
j_gene: TRBJ2-2
d_gene: NA
abundance: NA
CDR3aa: CASTGNPAGELFF
CDR3nt: TGTGCCAGCACCGGAAATCCCGCCGGGGAGCTGTTTTTT

v_gene: TRBV18
j_gene: TRBJ1-2
d_gene: NA
abundance: NA
CDR3aa: CASSPTHLDSYYGYTF
CDR3nt: TGTGCCAGCTCACCAACACACCTGGACAGTTACTATGGCTACACCTTC

v_gene: TRBV29-1
j_gene: TRBJ1-2
d_gene: TRBD1
abundance: NA
CDR3aa: CSDGTAYGYTF
CDR3nt: TGCAGCGATGGGACAGCCTATGGCTACACCTTC

v_gene: TRBV5-1
j_gene: TRBJ2-1
d_gene: TRBD2
abundance: NA
CDR3aa: CASSWGLAGAHYNEQFF
CDR3nt: TGCGCCAGCAGCTGGGGACTAGCGGGAGCCCACTACAATGAGCAGTTCTTC

v_gene: TRBV19
j_gene: TRBJ1-5
d_gene: TRBD1
abundance: NA
CDR3aa: CASSSYPTGGSNQPQHF
CDR3nt: TGTGCCAGTAGTAGCTACCCGACAGGGGGTAGCAATCAGCCCCAGCATTTT

v_gene: TRBV5-1
j_gene: TRBJ1-1
d_gene: NA
abundance: NA
CDR3aa: CASSLGTVMNTEAFF
CDR3nt: TGCGCCAGCAGCTTGGGGACAGTCATGAACACTGAAGCTTTCTTT

v_gene: TRBV7-6
j_gene: TRBJ2-7
d_gene: TRBD1
abundance: NA
CDR3aa: CASSSGQSYEQYF
CDR3nt: TGTGCCAGCAGCTCGGGACAGTCCTACGAGCAGTACTTC

v_gene: TRBV20-1
j_gene: TRBJ2-1
d_gene: TRBD2
abundance: NA
CDR3aa: CSVLRGDEQFF
CDR3nt: TGCAGTGTTCTGCGGGGGGATGAGCAGTTCTTC

v_gene: TRBV15
j_gene: TRBJ1-2
d_gene: NA
abundance: NA
CDR3aa: CATSRDDDLYTF
CDR3nt: TGTGCCACCAGCAGAGATGATGACCTCTACACCTTC

v_gene: TRBV28
j_gene: TRBJ1-2
d_gene: NA
abundance: NA
CDR3aa: CASSPLYGAAGYTF
CDR3nt: TGTGCCAGCAGTCCCCTTTACGGGGCGGCTGGCTACACCTTC

v_gene: TRBV5-1
j_gene: TRBJ2-1
d_gene: TRBD2
abundance: NA
CDR3aa: CASSFSGSSYNEQFF
CDR3nt: TGCGCCAGCAGCTTCAGCGGGAGCTCCTACAATGAGCAGTTCTTC

v_gene: TRBV7-3
j_gene: TRBJ2-2
d_gene: TRBD2
abundance: NA
CDR3aa: CASSFDSTGLAGLFF
CDR3nt: TGTGCCAGCAGCTTTGACAGCACAGGACTAGCCGGGCTGTTTTTT

v_gene: TRBV5-1
j_gene: TRBJ1-2
d_gene: NA
abundance: NA
CDR3aa: CASSLGPGGDYGYTF
CDR3nt: TGCGCCAGCAGCTTGGGCCCCGGTGGGGACTATGGCTACACCTTC

v_gene: TRBV12-5
j_gene: TRBJ1-1
d_gene: TRBD1
abundance: NA
CDR3aa: CAKQGAHTEAFF
CDR3nt: TGTGCCAAACAGGGGGCGCACACTGAAGCTTTCTTT

v_gene: TRBV28
j_gene: TRBJ1-2
d_gene: NA
abundance: NA
CDR3aa: CASTPSPNYGYTF
CDR3nt: TGTGCCAGCACCCCCAGTCCAAACTATGGCTACACCTTC

v_gene: TRBV5-4
j_gene: TRBJ1-2
d_gene: NA
abundance: NA
CDR3aa: CASSLRADRIGPNYGYTF
CDR3nt: TGTGCCAGCAGCTTGCGGGCCGACAGGATCGGCCCGAACTATGGCTACACCTTC

v_gene: TRBV7-2
j_gene: TRBJ1-3
d_gene: NA
abundance: NA
CDR3aa: CASSPLTDTIYF
CDR3nt: TGTGCCAGCAGCCCCCTGACAGACACCATATATTTT

v_gene: TRBV18
j_gene: TRBJ2-7
d_gene: TRBD1
abundance: NA
CDR3aa: CASSPWTGAPYEQYF
CDR3nt: TGTGCCAGCTCACCCTGGACAGGAGCCCCCTACGAGCAGTACTTC

v_gene: TRBV10-3
j_gene: TRBJ1-5
d_gene: NA
abundance: few
CDR3aa: CAISEQGRNQPQHF
CDR3nt: TGTGCCATCAGTGAACAGGGCCGAAATCAGCCCCAGCATTTT

v_gene: TRBV5-5
j_gene: TRBJ2-7
d_gene: NA
abundance: NA
CDR3aa: CASTGVPYEQYF
CDR3nt: TGTGCCAGCACCGGGGTACCCTACGAGCAGTACTTC

v_gene: TRBV28
j_gene: TRBJ2-5
d_gene: NA
abundance: NA
CDR3aa: CASQMGGQETQYF
CDR3nt: TGTGCCAGCCAGATGGGTGGGCAAGAGACCCAGTACTTC

v_gene: TRBV2
j_gene: TRBJ1-2
d_gene: NA
abundance: NA
CDR3aa: CASSPLYGLGLFYGYTF
CDR3nt: TGTGCCAGCAGCCCTCTGTATGGCCTTGGGCTCTTTTACGGCTACACCTTC

v_gene: TRBV19
j_gene: TRBJ1-2
d_gene: NA
abundance: NA
CDR3aa: CASSASGPRGYGYTF
CDR3nt: TGTGCCAGTAGCGCGTCCGGGCCCCGAGGCTATGGCTACACCTTC

v_gene: TRBV5-1
j_gene: TRBJ2-1
d_gene: TRBD2
abundance: NA
CDR3aa: CASSLVSSGYNEQFF
CDR3nt: TGCGCCAGCAGCTTGGTCTCTAGCGGCTACAATGAGCAGTTCTTC